The sample holds a few counts of the clone carrying this TCR beta chain. Its antigen remains unidentified. As every portion of the isolated RNA was reverse transcribed, the sequencing read expressed TCRB transcripts. Sequencing was performed with immunoSEQ multiplex PCR; in TCRdb, only in-frame clones are kept and a portion is missing. This table holds more than 150,000 clones, 13% found once. The sample belongs to a study of beta chain features in type 1 diabetes. Study findings and constraints: Over-representation of high TCR-expressing cells was a possible consequence of cDNA sequencing. Relative to healthy donors, patients appeared to have naive, central memory and Treg TCRB repertoires that were more similar.

The length of the CDR3 is 13 residues. Per the germline V gene, CDR1 is MNHNY and CDR2 is SVGAGI (reference sequence). V lost 2 bases, J lost 5 bases, and 10 bases lay in between. This sequence was found in a woman between 18 and 29 years old in good health. Input material: central memory CD4+ T cells from blood. The V and J genes are TRBV6-6 and TRBJ2-7, with a possible D match to TRBD2 (6 bases). CDR3 bases: TGTGCCAGCAGTTACATCGGGGGTCACGAGCAGTACTTC. As protein: CASSYIGGHEQYF.